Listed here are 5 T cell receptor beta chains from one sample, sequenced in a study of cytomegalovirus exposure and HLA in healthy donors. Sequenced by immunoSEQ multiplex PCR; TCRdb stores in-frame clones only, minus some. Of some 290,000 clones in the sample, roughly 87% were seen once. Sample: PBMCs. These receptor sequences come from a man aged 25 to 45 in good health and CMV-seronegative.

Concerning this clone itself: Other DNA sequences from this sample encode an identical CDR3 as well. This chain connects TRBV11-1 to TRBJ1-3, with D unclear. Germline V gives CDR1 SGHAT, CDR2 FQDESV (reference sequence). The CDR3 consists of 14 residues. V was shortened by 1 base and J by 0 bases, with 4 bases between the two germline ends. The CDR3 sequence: CASSLGASGNTIYF. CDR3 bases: TGTGCCAGCAGCTTAGGGGCCTCTGGAAACACCATATATTTT.

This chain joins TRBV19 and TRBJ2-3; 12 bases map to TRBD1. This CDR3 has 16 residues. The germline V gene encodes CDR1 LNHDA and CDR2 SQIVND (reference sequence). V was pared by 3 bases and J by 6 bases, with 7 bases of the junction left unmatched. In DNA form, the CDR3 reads TGTGCCAGTAGTATCGTGGGACAGGGGGCGCACGATACGCAGTATTTT. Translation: CASSIVGQGAHDTQYF.

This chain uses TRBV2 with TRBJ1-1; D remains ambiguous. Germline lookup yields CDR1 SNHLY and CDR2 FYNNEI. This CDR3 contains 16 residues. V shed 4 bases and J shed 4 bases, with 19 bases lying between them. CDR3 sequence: CASSALTEGASTEAFF. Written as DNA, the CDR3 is TGTGCCAGCAGTGCCCTGACCGAGGGAGCTAGCACTGAAGCTTTCTTT.

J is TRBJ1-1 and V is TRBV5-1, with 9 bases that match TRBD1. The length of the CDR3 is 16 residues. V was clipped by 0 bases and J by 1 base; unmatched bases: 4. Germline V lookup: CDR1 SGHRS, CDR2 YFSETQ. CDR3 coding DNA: TGCGCCAGCAGCTTGGAGCTGGGACAGGGGAACACTGAAGCTTTCTTT. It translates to CASSLELGQGNTEAFF.

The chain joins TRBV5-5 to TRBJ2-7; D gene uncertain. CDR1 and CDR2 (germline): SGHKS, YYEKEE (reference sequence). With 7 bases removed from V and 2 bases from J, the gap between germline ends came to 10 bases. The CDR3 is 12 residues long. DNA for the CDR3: TGTGCCAGCCTCATAGTTCCCTACGAGCAGTACTTC. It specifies CASLIVPYEQYF.